The TCR beta chain described here comes from a study of identical twins. TCRdb processed the 5' RACE reads anew with MiXCR; each CDR3 protein has one entry. In the table there are around 490,000 distinct CDR3 sequences, more than 20% of which are singletons. The junction had 19 bases not matched to a gene; V was cut back by 6 bases and J by 6 bases. Per the germline V gene, CDR1 is SEHNR and CDR2 is FQNEAQ (reference sequence). The CDR3 loop spans 17 amino acids. These data also featured in a second study, about yellow fever vaccine responses in identical twins.

The chain carries TRBV7-9 and TRBJ2-7, with TRBD2 identical over 8 bases. Sequenced material: CD4+ T cells sorted from blood. The clonotype was recovered from a woman aged 18-30 years in good health. The CDR3 loop is CASSPASWSGSFGEQYF. CDR3 coding DNA: TGTGCCAGCAGTCCCGCCTCGTGGAGCGGGAGTTTTGGCGAGCAGTACTTC.